The sequence of this T cell receptor (beta chain) was determined in a study of blood T cell repertoires in COVID-19. In the study overall: Sites across the United States, Italy and Spain contributed samples from acute and convalescent COVID-19. In each case, the material was cDNA or gDNA derived from T cells, B-cell-depleted T cells, or PBMCs.

V dropped 4 bases and J dropped 9; count of bases not matched to a gene: 10. Germline assignment: CDR1 SGHRS and CDR2 YFSETQ. The CDR3 is 14 amino acids. Original processing notes: Using reference gene primer amplification, nucleated cell counts were estimated. TCRdb's copy holds only in-frame clones and misses some; the assay was immunoSEQ multiplex PCR. The V and J calls and clone size were taken over from that table, and D and trimming were inferred from the DNA. The sample lists 190,000 or so clones; less than 85% were seen once. Source material: PBMCs or T cells enriched from blood (not recorded which). The source of this sequence is a man aged 35-49 years who had recovered from COVID-19. The chain combines TRBV5-1 with TRBJ2-1; TRBD1 aligns across 7 bases. The CDR3 bases are TGCGCCAGCAGCCCACCAGGGGGTTCACGTGAGCAGTTCTTC. It codes for CASSPPGGSREQFF. Combining the CDR3 with reference TRBV5-1 and TRBJ2-1 gives the whole variable domain KAGVTQTPRYLIKTRGQQVTLSCSPISGHRSVSWYQQTPGQGLQFLFEYFSETQRNKGNFPGRFSGRQFSNSRSEMNVSTLELGDSALYLCASSPPGGSREQFFGPGTRLTVL.